The present TCR beta chain was sequenced within a study of T cell repertoires in cytomegalovirus infection. V shed 6 bases and J shed 0 bases, with 11 bases lying between them. Per germline, CDR1 MNHNY and CDR2 SVGAGI (reference sequence). The CDR3 consists of 14 residues. MiXCR, run by TCRdb on the reads, gives a single entry per CDR3 protein. This table holds about 180,000 distinct CDR3 sequences, under 15% found once. This receptor was identified in a human donor in good health (CMV status not recorded). Some clones in this sample may be carry-over from other donors' samples. The rearrangement joins TRBV6-6 to TRBJ1-2; weak D call: TRBD1 (5 bases). Sequencing was done on a sample of PBMCs. As DNA, the CDR3 is TGTGCCAGCAGGAAGGGGCAGACTAACTATGGCTACACCTTC. Protein product: CASRKGQTNYGYTF.